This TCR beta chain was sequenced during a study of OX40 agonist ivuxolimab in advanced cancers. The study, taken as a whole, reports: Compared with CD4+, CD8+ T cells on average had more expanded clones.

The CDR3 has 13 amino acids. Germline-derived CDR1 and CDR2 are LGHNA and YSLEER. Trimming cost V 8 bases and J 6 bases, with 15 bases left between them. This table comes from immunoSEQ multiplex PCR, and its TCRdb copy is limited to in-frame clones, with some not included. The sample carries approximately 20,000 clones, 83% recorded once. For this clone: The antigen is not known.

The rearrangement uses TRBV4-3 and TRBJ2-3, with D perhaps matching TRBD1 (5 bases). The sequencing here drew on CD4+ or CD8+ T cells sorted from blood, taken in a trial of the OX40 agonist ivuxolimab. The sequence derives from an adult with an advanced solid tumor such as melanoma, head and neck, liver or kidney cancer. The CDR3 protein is CASGASSYDTQYF. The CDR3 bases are TGCGCCAGCGGGGCTAGTTCTTATGATACGCAGTATTTT.